Detailed here is one T cell receptor beta chain. Its antigen remains unidentified. This sample was taken from a study of CD4 T cells in relation to SARS-CoV-2 and coronaviruses. Study results and caveats: SARS-CoV-2-driven expansion was significantly weaker in crossreactive than monoreactive clones.

The unexposed donors gave CD4+ T cells in about 2011-2019, prior to COVID-19. After less than 11 days of culture, CD4+ T cells were isolated. V lost 3 bases, J lost 8 bases, and 16 bases lay in between. Germline assignment: CDR1 LGHDT and CDR2 YNNKEL (reference sequence). The CDR3 extends over 14 amino acids. Only in-frame clones appear in the TCRdb table, and some are missing; sequencing was by immunoSEQ multiplex PCR. The sample has under 20,000 clones; around 76% are singletons. The clonotype was recovered from a human donor in good health. The chain has TRBV3-1 (or the pseudogene TRBV3-2) and TRBJ1-1; D unresolved. The sequencing input was CD4+ T cells from PBMCs, cultured in vitro. The CDR3 bases are TGTGCCAGCAGCCATGCGGGCCGAAATTTCGAAGCTTTCTTT. It is translated as CASSHAGRNFEAFF.